The sequence of this T cell receptor beta chain was determined in a study of OX40 agonist ivuxolimab in advanced cancers. Note on this clone: Its antigen is not known.

Profiling relied on immunoSEQ multiplex PCR, and the TCRdb table lists in-frame clones only, not all of them. The sample carries 70,000 to 75,000 clones, about 90% recorded once. Study-wide results and caveats: Also showing low normalized T-cell clonal expansion were some of the nonresponders.

The timepoints at which blood was sampled were baseline, cycle 4 day 1, and cycle 7 day 1. The receptor's source is an adult with an advanced solid tumor such as melanoma, head and neck, liver or kidney cancer. Specimen: CD4+ or CD8+ T cells sorted from blood, collected in a trial of the OX40 agonist ivuxolimab.

The CDR3 region is CASSHDRAGNEQFF. Here the CDR3 DNA reads TGTGCCAGCAGTCACGACCGAGCGGGGAATGAGCAGTTCTTC. This chain joins TRBV7-8 and TRBJ2-1; 7 positions agree with TRBD2. The ends lost 6 bases at V and 7 bases at J; junction bases unmatched: 9. The CDR3 loop spans 14 amino acids. CDR1 and CDR2 (germline): SGHVS, FQNEAQ.